This T cell receptor beta chain was sequenced during a study of regulatory T cells in long-lasting Graves disease. Broader study findings: Under persistent disease, TRBV28, TRBJ1-2 and TRBJ2-5 were used preferentially.

Specified time point: newly diagnosed GD, antithyroid drugs for less than 3 months. Construction of the TCR library relied on RNA isolated from PBMCs. V dropped 0 bases and J dropped 5; count of bases not matched to a gene: 6. CDR3 size: 16 residues. CDR3 regions were amplified by Arm-PCR using iRepertoire HTBI primers to build TCR beta libraries. TCRdb re-called the multiplex PCR reads with MiXCR, one entry per CDR3 protein. The sample gives 450,000 to 700,000 distinct CDR3 sequences, roughly 13% of which show up once; roughly a tenth is in the top ten. This clonotype was observed at least ten times. Its target is not known. These sequences were also reported in another study, on T cells in Graves' hyperthyroidism and ophthalmopathy.

Source: peripheral blood mononuclear cells (PBMCs), taken at new diagnosis, from a patient treated with antithyroid drugs. This sequence was found in a man aged 25-45 years with Graves disease. The gene calls are TRBV12-3 or TRBV12-4 and TRBJ2-7, with 11 bases fitting TRBD2. The CDR3 nucleotides read TGTGCCAGCAGTTTAGCGAAGACTAGCGGGAACGACGAGCAGTACTTC. Protein: CASSLAKTSGNDEQYF.